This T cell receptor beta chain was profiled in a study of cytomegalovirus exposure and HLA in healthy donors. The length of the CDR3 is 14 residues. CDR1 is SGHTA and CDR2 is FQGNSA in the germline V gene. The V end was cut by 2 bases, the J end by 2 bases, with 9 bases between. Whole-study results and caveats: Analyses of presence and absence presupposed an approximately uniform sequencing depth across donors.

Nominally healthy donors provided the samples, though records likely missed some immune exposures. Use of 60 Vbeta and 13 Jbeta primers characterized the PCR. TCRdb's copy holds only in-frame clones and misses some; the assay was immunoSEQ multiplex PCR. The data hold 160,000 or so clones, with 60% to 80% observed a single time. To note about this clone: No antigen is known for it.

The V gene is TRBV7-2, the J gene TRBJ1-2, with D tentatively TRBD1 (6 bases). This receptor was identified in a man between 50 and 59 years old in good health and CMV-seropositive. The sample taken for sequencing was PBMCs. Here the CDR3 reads CASSLSTGNYGYTF. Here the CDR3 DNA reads TGTGCCAGCAGCTTAAGTACAGGGAACTATGGCTACACCTTC.